What follows are 9 T cell receptor beta chains derived from one specimen sequenced in a study of cytomegalovirus exposure and HLA in healthy donors. PCR involved 60 Vbeta and 13 Jbeta primers. The protocol was immunoSEQ multiplex PCR, while the TCRdb copy is restricted to in-frame clones and leaves out a portion. The table has roughly 250,000 clones, about four fifths seen once; the top ten hold less than 0.4%. The sample consisted of PBMCs. The source of these receptors is a girl aged 2-10 years in good health and CMV-seronegative.

V is TRBV4-2 and J is TRBJ2-7, with 14 bases lining up with TRBD2. Germline V gene data show CDR1 as LGHNA and CDR2 as YNFKEQ. V was clipped by 4 bases and J by 2 bases; unmatched bases: 13. This CDR3 is built from 19 residues. The CDR3 DNA follows: TGTGCCAGCAGCCCCGCGACCGGGACTAGCGGGAGATACCCCTACGAGCAGTACTTC. The encoded protein is CASSPATGTSGRYPYEQYF.

This chain connects TRBV9 to TRBJ1-2; possibly TRBD1 for D (6 bases). Looked up from germline, CDR1 is SGDLS and CDR2 is YYNGEE. Trimming took 1 base from V and 5 from J, leaving 9 bases between them. This CDR3 has 13 amino acids. The CDR3 region has the DNA TGTGCCAGCAGCGTACGGACAGATTATGGCTACACCTTC. Residues: CASSVRTDYGYTF.

The J gene is TRBJ2-6, the V gene TRBV2, with TRBD2 identical over 10 bases. Germline V gene sequence: CDR1 SNHLY, CDR2 FYNNEI. J lost 0 bases, V lost 6 bases, and 2 bases had no gene match. CDR3 length: 16 amino acids. This chain's CDR3 is CASRAGGTSGANVLTF. The CDR3 DNA reads as TGTGCCAGCAGAGCGGGGGGGACCTCTGGGGCCAACGTCCTGACTTTC.

This clone was detected only once. The chain is built from TRBV29-1 and TRBJ2-3, with TRBD1 matching over 10 bases. This CDR3 is 14 amino acids long. V lost 3 bases to trimming and J lost 2 bases; unmatched junction nucleotides: 2. Germline V lookup: CDR1 SQVTM, CDR2 ANQGSEA. CDR3 sequence (DNA): TGCAGCGTTGAGGACAGGGGGGCCACAGATACGCAGTATTTT. Protein: CSVEDRGATDTQYF.

The rearrangement links TRBV30 to TRBJ1-1; D is perhaps TRBD1 (5 bases). Germline V gene lookup returns CDR1 GTSNPN and CDR2 SVGIG (reference sequence). The CDR3 is 12 residues long. V was clipped by 5 bases and J by 5 bases, with 12 bases between them. CDR3 bases: TGTGCCTGGCAGGGTTCACGGACTGAAGCTTTCTTT. It encodes CAWQGSRTEAFF.

The chain links TRBV28 to TRBJ2-6, with 7 bases lining up with TRBD1. CDR1 is MDHEN, CDR2 SYDVKM, per germline. Trimming took 6 bases from V and 3 from J; bases not matched to a gene: 8. There are 16 residues in the CDR3. The CDR3 sequence is CASRADRDFGANVLTF. CDR3 nucleotides: TGTGCCAGCAGAGCCGACAGGGATTTTGGGGCCAACGTCCTGACTTTC.

The chain uses TRBV27 and TRBJ2-5; 7 positions agree with TRBD2. The CDR3 is 17 amino acids. J was trimmed by 3 bases and V by 2 bases; bases with no gene match: 12. Looked up from germline, CDR1 is MNHEY and CDR2 is SMNVEV (reference sequence). CDR3 loop: CASSLRLGTTRKETQYF. CDR3 in DNA: TGTGCCAGCAGTTTACGCCTCGGGACTACACGTAAAGAGACCCAGTACTTC.

V and J are TRBV25-1 and TRBJ1-5; tentative D call: TRBD1 (6 bases). Trimming removed 4 bases at V and 3 bases at J, with 16 bases between. The germline CDR1 and CDR2 sequences are MGHDK and SYGVNS. The CDR3 has 16 amino acids. The CDR3 loop is CASSGAGTNYNQPQHF. CDR3 nucleotide sequence: TGTGCCAGCAGTGGGGCCGGGACAAACTACAATCAGCCCCAGCATTTT.

This clone was seen more than once but under ten times. This chain joins TRBV18 and TRBJ1-5; D may be TRBD1 (5 bases). There are 13 residues in the CDR3. Germline V gene data show CDR1 as KGHSH and CDR2 as LQKENI. V was clipped by 6 bases and J by 1 base, with 7 bases between them. CDR3 residues: CASSGQSNQPQHF. CDR3 in DNA: TGTGCCAGCTCTGGACAAAGCAATCAGCCCCAGCATTTT.